The present TCR beta chain was sequenced within a study of T cells expressing NK-cell markers. Looking at the study overall: The authors derived TCR beta repertoires from sorted CD3+CD56+NKG2C+, CD3+CD56+NKG2C- and CD3+CD56-NKG2C+ T cells.

Germline V lookup: CDR1 SGHVS, CDR2 FQNEAQ. CDR3 length: 16 residues. 5'RACE template switching built TCR beta cDNA with unique molecular identifiers. Reprocessing the 5' RACE reads, TCRdb reports a single entry for every CDR3 protein and omits DNA. The table lists about 450,000 distinct CDR3 sequences. This chain links TRBV7-8 with TRBJ1-4. Sequenced: blood T cells: a sorted CD56 or NKG2C T cell subset, CD4+ or CD8+ T cells, or bulk PBMC T cells (not recorded which). The source is a woman aged 18 to 75 in good health. The CDR3 reads CASSLTLQTYNVKLFF.